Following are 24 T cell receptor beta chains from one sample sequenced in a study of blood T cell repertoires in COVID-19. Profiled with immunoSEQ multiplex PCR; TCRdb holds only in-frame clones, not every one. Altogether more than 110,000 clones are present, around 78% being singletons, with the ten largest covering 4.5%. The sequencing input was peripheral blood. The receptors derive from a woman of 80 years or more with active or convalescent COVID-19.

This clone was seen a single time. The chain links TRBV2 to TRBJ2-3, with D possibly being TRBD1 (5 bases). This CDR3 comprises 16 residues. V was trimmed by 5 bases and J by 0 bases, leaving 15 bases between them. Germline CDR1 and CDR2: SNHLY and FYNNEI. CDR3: CASSLRQNPSTDTQYF. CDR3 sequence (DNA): TGTGCCAGCAGTCTAAGACAGAACCCTAGCACAGATACGCAGTATTTT.

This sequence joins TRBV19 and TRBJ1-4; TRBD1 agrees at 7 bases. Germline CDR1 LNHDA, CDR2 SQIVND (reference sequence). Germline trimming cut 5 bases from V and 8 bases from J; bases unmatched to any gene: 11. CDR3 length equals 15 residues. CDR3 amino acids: CASSLRQGNREKLFF. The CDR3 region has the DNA TGTGCCAGTAGTCTCCGACAGGGAAATAGAGAAAAACTGTTTTTT.

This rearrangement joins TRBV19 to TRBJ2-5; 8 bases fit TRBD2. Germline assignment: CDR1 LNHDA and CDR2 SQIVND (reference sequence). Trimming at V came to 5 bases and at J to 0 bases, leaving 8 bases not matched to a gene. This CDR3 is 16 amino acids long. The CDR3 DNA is TGTGCCAGTAGTGCCCAGAGCGGGGGTTACCAAGAGACCCAGTACTTC. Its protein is CASSAQSGGYQETQYF.

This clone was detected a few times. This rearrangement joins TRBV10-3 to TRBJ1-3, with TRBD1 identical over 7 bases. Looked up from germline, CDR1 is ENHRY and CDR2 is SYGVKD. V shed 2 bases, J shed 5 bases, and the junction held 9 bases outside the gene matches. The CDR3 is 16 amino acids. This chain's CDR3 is CAISEPPTGLRNTIYF. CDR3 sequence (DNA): TGTGCCATCAGTGAGCCGCCGACAGGGTTGAGAAACACCATATATTTT.

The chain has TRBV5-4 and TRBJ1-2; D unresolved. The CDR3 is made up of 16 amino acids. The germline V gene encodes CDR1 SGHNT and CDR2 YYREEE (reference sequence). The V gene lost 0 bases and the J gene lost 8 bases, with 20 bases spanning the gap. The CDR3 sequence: CASSLVGTARGSGYTF. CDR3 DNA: TGTGCCAGCAGCTTGGTTGGCACAGCGCGCGGGTCGGGCTACACCTTC.

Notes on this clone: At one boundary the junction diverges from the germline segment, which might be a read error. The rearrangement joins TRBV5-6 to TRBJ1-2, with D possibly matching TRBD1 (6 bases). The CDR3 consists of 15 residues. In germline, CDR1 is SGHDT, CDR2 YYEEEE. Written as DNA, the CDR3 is TGTGCCAGCAGCTTGGCCGGGGGGGCTAAGTATGGCTACACCTTC. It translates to CASSLAGGAKYGYTF.

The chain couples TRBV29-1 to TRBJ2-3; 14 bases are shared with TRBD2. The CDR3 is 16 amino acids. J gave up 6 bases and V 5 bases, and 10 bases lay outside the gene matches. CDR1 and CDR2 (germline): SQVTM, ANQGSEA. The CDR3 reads CSVLLGTSGGLDTQYF. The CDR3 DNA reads TGCAGCGTTCTCCTTGGGACTAGCGGGGGTTTGGATACGCAGTATTTT.

CDR3 DNA sequence: TGCGCCAGCCGATTCGGGGGGAGGGGCACTGAAGCTTTCTTT. This encodes CASRFGGRGTEAFF. The V and J genes are TRBV4-1 and TRBJ1-1, with D perhaps matching TRBD1 (5 bases). There are 14 residues in the CDR3. Germline-derived CDR1 and CDR2 are MGHRA and YSYEKL. With 8 bases removed from V and 4 bases from J, the gap between germline ends came to 17 bases.

The CDR3 sequence: CASSEHLLGLNEQFF. The CDR3 nucleotides read TGTGCCAGCAGCGAACACCTGCTAGGCCTTAATGAGCAGTTCTTC. V is TRBV2 and J is TRBJ2-1; D is unclear. V lost 6 bases and J lost 7, with 19 bases in between. The CDR3 extends over 15 amino acids. Looked up from germline, CDR1 is SNHLY and CDR2 is FYNNEI.

CDR3 in DNA: TGCGCCAGCAGCTTGGCCTTGACAGACTCTGGAAACACCATATATTTT. Translation: CASSLALTDSGNTIYF. This sequence joins TRBV5-1 and TRBJ1-3, with a possible D match to TRBD1 (5 bases). Germline CDR1 is SGHRS and CDR2 is YFSETQ. The CDR3 has 16 residues. V was trimmed by 0 bases and J by 0 bases, leaving 10 bases between them.

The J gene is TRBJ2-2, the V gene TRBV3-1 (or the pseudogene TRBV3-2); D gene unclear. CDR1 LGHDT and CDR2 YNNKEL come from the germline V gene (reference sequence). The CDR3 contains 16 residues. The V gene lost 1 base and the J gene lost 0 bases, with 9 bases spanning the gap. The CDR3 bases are TGTGCCAGCAGCCAAGGAGTGGGCGCGAACACCGGGGAGCTGTTTTTT. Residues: CASSQGVGANTGELFF.

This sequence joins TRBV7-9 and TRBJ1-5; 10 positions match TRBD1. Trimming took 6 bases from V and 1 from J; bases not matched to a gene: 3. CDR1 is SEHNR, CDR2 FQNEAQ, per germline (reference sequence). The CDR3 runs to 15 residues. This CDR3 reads CASSRDRGSNQPQHF. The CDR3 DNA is TGTGCCAGCAGTCGGGACAGGGGAAGCAATCAGCCCCAGCATTTT.

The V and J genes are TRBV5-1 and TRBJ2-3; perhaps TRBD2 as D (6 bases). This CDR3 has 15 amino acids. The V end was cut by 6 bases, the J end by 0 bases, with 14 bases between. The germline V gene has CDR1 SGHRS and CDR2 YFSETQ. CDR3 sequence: CASNKEGRSTDTQYF. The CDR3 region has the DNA TGCGCCAGCAATAAGGAGGGCCGTAGCACAGATACGCAGTATTTT.

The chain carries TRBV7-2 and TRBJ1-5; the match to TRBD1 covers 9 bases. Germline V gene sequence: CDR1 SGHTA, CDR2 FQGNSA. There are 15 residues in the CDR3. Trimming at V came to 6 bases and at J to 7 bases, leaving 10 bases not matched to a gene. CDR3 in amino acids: CASSSGTGIRQPQHF. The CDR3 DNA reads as TGTGCCAGCAGTTCCGGGACAGGGATCCGACAGCCCCAGCATTTT.

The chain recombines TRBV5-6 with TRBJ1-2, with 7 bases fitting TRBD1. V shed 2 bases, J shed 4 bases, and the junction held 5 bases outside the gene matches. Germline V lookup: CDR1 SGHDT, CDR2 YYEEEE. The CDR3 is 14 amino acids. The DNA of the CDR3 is TGTGCCAGCAGCTTTGGACAGGACCGCTATGGCTACACCTTC. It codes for CASSFGQDRYGYTF.

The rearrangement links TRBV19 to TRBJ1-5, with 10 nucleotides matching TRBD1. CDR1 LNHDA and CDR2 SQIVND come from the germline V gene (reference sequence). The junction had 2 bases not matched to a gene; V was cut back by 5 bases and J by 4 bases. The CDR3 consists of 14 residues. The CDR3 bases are TGTGCCAGTAGTTTGGGACAGGGGAATCAGCCCCAGCATTTT. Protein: CASSLGQGNQPQHF. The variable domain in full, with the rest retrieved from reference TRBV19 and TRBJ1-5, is DGGITQSPKYLFRKEGQNVTLSCEQNLNHDAMYWYRQDPGQGLRLIYYSQIVNDFQKGDIAEGYSVSREKKESFPLTVTSAQKNPTAFYLCASSLGQGNQPQHFGDGTRLSIL.

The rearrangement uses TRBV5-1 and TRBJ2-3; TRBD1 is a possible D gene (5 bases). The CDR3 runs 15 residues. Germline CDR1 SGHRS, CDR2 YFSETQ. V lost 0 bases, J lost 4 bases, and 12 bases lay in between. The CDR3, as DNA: TGCGCCAGCAGCTTGGCGGATCCAGGGCCAGATACGCAGTATTTT. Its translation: CASSLADPGPDTQYF.

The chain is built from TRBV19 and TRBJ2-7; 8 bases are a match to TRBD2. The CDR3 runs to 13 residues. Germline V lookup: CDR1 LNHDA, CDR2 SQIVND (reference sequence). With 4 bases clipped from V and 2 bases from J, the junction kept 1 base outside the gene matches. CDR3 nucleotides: TGTGCCAGTAGTAGCGGGGGGCCCTACGAGCAGTACTTC. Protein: CASSSGGPYEQYF.

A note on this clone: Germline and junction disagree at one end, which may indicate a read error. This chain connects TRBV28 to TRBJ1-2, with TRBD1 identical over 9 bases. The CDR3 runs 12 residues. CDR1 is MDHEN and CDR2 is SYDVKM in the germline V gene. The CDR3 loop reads CASSTGQGPTAF. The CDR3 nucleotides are TGTGCCAGCAGTACTGGACAGGGGCCGACAGCCTTC.

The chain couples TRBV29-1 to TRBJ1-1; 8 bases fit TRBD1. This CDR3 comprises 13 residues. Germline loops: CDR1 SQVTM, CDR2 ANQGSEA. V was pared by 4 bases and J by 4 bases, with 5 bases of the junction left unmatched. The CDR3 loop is CSVASTGATEAFF. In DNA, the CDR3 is TGCAGCGTTGCCTCGACAGGGGCCACTGAAGCTTTCTTT.

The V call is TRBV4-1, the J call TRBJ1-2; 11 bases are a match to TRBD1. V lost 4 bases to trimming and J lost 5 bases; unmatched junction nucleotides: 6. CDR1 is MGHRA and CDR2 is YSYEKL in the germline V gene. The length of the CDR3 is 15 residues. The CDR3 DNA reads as TGCGCCAGCAGCCCGGGACAGGGGGTTCGGTATGGCTACACCTTC. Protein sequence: CASSPGQGVRYGYTF.

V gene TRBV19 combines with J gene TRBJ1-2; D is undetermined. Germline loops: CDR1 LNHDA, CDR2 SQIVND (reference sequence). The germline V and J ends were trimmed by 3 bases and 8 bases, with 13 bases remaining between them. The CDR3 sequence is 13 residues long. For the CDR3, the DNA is TGTGCCAGTAGTATCCCTCCTACGAGGGGCTACACCTTC. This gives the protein CASSIPPTRGYTF.

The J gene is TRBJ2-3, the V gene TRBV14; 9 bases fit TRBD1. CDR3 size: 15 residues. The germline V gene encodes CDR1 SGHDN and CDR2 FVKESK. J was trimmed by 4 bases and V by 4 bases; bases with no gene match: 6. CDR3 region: CASSPRDRVSDTQYF. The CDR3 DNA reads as TGTGCCAGCAGCCCCCGGGACAGGGTGTCAGATACGCAGTATTTT.

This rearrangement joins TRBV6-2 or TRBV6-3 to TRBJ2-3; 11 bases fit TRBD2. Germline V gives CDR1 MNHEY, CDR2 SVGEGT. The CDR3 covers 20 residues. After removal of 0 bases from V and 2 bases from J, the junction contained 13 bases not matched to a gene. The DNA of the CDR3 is TGTGCCAGCAGTTACTCGATCGTAGGACTAGCGGGTGTATTCACAGATACGCAGTATTTT. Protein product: CASSYSIVGLAGVFTDTQYF.